The 32 T cell receptor beta chains listed next were all sequenced from one sample in a study of prognosis after radiotherapy for stage I lung cancer. The genomic DNA TCR beta CDR3 region underwent two rounds of multiplex PCR. With primers specific to each TRBV and TRBJ gene, the first-round PCR was performed. Each CDR3 protein is one row after TCRdb ran MiXCR on the multiplex PCR reads. Here the sample spans approximately 35,000 distinct CDR3 sequences, less than 40% being singletons. Material: PBMCs, obtained before or after stereotactic body radiation therapy (not recorded which). The origin of the receptors is a donor over 45 with non-small cell lung cancer.

This clonotype is medium-sized in the sample. This chain joins TRBV12-3 or TRBV12-4 and TRBJ2-7; no definite D call. This CDR3 is 12 amino acids long. Trimming took 6 bases from V and 0 from J, leaving 6 bases between them. The CDR3 DNA is TGTGCCAGCAGCCCCAGCTCCTACGAGCAGTACTTC. It codes for CASSPSSYEQYF.

This clonotype is labeled medium-sized (0.01 to 0.1%). This chain links TRBV5-1 with TRBJ2-2; D unresolved. CDR1 SGHRS and CDR2 YFSETQ come from the germline V gene. Trimming removed 4 bases from V and 6 bases from J, with 7 bases in between. CDR3 size: 12 residues. The CDR3 DNA is TGCGCCAGCAGCCCTGTCCCCGGGGAGCTGTTTTTT. Translated: CASSPVPGELFF.

Ten or more counts support this clonotype. The chain recombines TRBV6-1 with TRBJ1-5; TRBD1 might be the D (6 bases). CDR1 and CDR2 (germline): MNHNS, SASEGT. The CDR3 runs to 13 residues. Trimming removed 10 bases from V and 6 bases from J, with 16 bases in between. DNA of the CDR3: TGTGCCACCCGGACAGCCCTGGGTCAGCCCCAGCATTTT. It yields the protein CATRTALGQPQHF.

This clonotype was observed once. The chain couples TRBV6-1 to TRBJ2-7, with TRBD1 matching over 12 bases. J was trimmed by 0 bases and V by 7 bases; bases with no gene match: 13. The CDR3 extends over 18 amino acids. Germline loops: CDR1 MNHNS, CDR2 SASEGT. The CDR3 DNA sequence: TGTGCCAGCACATACGGGACAGGGGGCCACGGGAACTCCTACGAGCAGTACTTC. This encodes CASTYGTGGHGNSYEQYF.

The table lists this clonotype with many counts. The chain couples TRBV15 to TRBJ1-5; 8 positions agree with TRBD1. This CDR3 contains 14 residues. Germline-derived CDR1 and CDR2 are LNHNV and YYDKDF (reference sequence). V lost 4 bases and J lost 7; bases outside the gene matches: 6. The CDR3 region has the DNA TGTGCCACCAGCACCGACAGGGGAGGCCAGCCCCAGCATTTT. Amino acids: CATSTDRGGQPQHF.

This clonotype has a count of ten or more. The rearrangement links TRBV20-1 to TRBJ2-3, with 10 bases lining up with TRBD1. V dropped 4 bases and J dropped 2; count of bases not matched to a gene: 6. CDR3 length: 15 amino acids. CDR1 and CDR2 (germline): DFQATT, SNEGSKA (reference sequence). This CDR3 is CSAMPGTGATDTQYF. CDR3 DNA sequence: TGCAGTGCTATGCCAGGGACAGGGGCCACAGATACGCAGTATTTT.

Turning to this clonotype: A read error likely explains this, since a far larger clone differs by one base. This chain uses TRBV12-3 or TRBV12-4 with TRBJ1-5; 8 bases line up with TRBD1. This CDR3 contains 14 residues. J was trimmed by 7 bases and V by 6 bases; bases with no gene match: 8. The CDR3 DNA reads as TGTGCCAGCAGCAACAGGGGGATGGGGCAGCCCCAGCATTTT. Protein product: CASSNRGMGQPQHF.

This clonotype showed up just a few times. A clone one base away is much larger, so this may be a read error. The chain has TRBV24-1 and TRBJ2-5; TRBD1 aligns across 9 bases. The germline V gene has CDR1 KGHDR and CDR2 SFDVKD. The CDR3 length is 14 residues. CDR3 DNA: TGTGCCACCAGTGGAGACAGGGGGGACGAGACCAAGTACTTC. Protein sequence: CATSGDRGDETKYF.

The chain uses TRBV12-3 or TRBV12-4 and TRBJ2-7; D may correspond to TRBD1 or TRBD2 (6 bases each). This CDR3 comprises 12 residues. Trimming removed 4 bases from V and 7 bases from J, with 11 bases in between. The CDR3 is CASSYGGREQYF. The CDR3, as DNA: TGTGCCAGCAGTTACGGGGGCAGGGAGCAGTACTTC.

With regard to this clonotype: A much larger clonotype is one base distant, so this may be a read error. The rearrangement joins TRBV2 to TRBJ2-5; D unclear. In germline, CDR1 is SNHLY, CDR2 FYNNEI. This CDR3 is 14 amino acids long. The CDR3 region has the DNA TGTGCCAGCAGTGAAGATCTCCGGCAAGGGACCCAGTACTTC. This encodes CASSEDLRQGTQYF.

The chain uses TRBV7-2 and TRBJ2-2, with TRBD2 matching 11 bases. The CDR3 length is 18 residues. The germline CDR1 and CDR2 sequences are SGHTA and FQGNSA. V shed 1 base and J 6 bases; nucleotides not matched to a gene: 10. CDR3 amino acids: CASSLVGLAVREPGELFF. CDR3 DNA: TGTGCCAGCAGCTTAGTGGGACTAGCGGTACGGGAGCCCGGGGAGCTGTTTTTT.

The genes are TRBV28 and TRBJ2-7; possibly TRBD1 for D (6 bases). This CDR3 is built from 14 residues. Deletions cut 6 bases from V and 8 bases from J, with 20 bases between. Germline V gives CDR1 MDHEN, CDR2 SYDVKM. DNA for the CDR3: TGTGCCAGCAGAAGACCCACAGGGTCGGGCCAGCAGTACTTC. It specifies CASRRPTGSGQQYF. The whole variable domain, filled in from reference TRBV28 and TRBJ2-7, reads DVKVTQSSRYLVKRTGEKVFLECVQDMDHENMFWYRQDPGLGLRLIYFSYDVKMKEKGDIPEGYSVSREKKERFSLILESASTNQTSMYLCASRRPTGSGQQYFGPGTRLTVT.

V gene TRBV20-1 combines with J gene TRBJ2-1, with TRBD2 matching 7 bases. V shed 6 bases and J 7 bases; nucleotides not matched to a gene: 9. This CDR3 comprises 13 residues. Germline CDR1 and CDR2: DFQATT and SNEGSKA (reference sequence). In DNA, the CDR3 is TGCAGTGCAATGGCTTTCGGGAGGAATGAGCAGTTCTTC. Amino acid sequence: CSAMAFGRNEQFF.

This clonotype was recorded at least ten times. The genes are TRBV30 and TRBJ2-3, with D uncertain. The germline V gene has CDR1 GTSNPN and CDR2 SVGIG (reference sequence). The CDR3 has 12 amino acids. V was trimmed by 1 base and J by 5 bases, leaving 7 bases between them. The CDR3 nucleotides read TGTGCCTGGAGTGGCGACGGAGATACGCAGTATTTT. It translates to CAWSGDGDTQYF.

A few counts support this clonotype. This may arise from a read error, as a much more abundant clone is one base away. This rearrangement joins TRBV4-1 to TRBJ2-7, with a weak D call TRBD2 (6 bases). The CDR3 contains 15 residues. V was trimmed by 7 bases and J by 8 bases, leaving 24 bases between them. Per germline, CDR1 MGHRA and CDR2 YSYEKL. The chain's CDR3 is CASNPRGAGPLKQYF. CDR3 coding DNA: TGCGCCAGCAACCCCCGGGGAGCGGGCCCCTTGAAGCAGTACTTC.

Of note for this clonotype: It is likely a read error: a sequence one base away is far more abundant. This chain uses TRBV6-4 with TRBJ2-7, with no clear D. V was trimmed by 6 bases and J by 5 bases, leaving 14 bases between them. Germline V gene lookup returns CDR1 MRHNA and CDR2 SNTAGT. The CDR3 consists of 13 residues. The CDR3 sequence is CASSYYLSHEQYF. The CDR3 DNA is TGTGCCAGCAGCTACTACCTTAGCCACGAGCAGTACTTC.

Details on this clonotype: A clone one base away is much larger, so this may be a read error. This chain joins TRBV19 and TRBJ2-5; perhaps TRBD1 as D (5 bases). The V end was cut by 10 bases, the J end by 4 bases, with 22 bases between. The germline V gene encodes CDR1 LNHDA and CDR2 SQIVND (reference sequence). The CDR3 loop spans 15 amino acids. This CDR3 reads CATNPQGGGRETQYF. CDR3 DNA sequence: TGTGCCACGAACCCTCAGGGCGGCGGACGAGAGACCCAGTACTTC.

Many counts were recorded for this clonotype. The chain recombines TRBV7-9 with TRBJ2-5, with unresolved D. The germline V gene encodes CDR1 SEHNR and CDR2 FQNEAQ (reference sequence). The CDR3 covers 14 residues. V was cut by 5 bases and J by 1 base, with 11 bases left in between. The CDR3 DNA follows: TGTGCCAGCAGCCAGAGCAGGAGCCAAGAGACCCAGTACTTC. It specifies CASSQSRSQETQYF.

To note about this clonotype: A single base separates this from a much larger clone, so it may be a read error. The V gene is TRBV5-6, the J gene TRBJ1-6, with TRBD1 identical over 7 bases. The CDR3 extends over 13 amino acids. Germline V CDR1 and CDR2: SGHDT, YYEEEE. CDR3 residues: CDSSGTGESPLHF. CDR3 DNA sequence: TGTGACAGCAGCGGTACAGGGGAGTCACCCCTCCACTTT.

The J gene is TRBJ1-1, the V gene TRBV28; 9 bases fit TRBD1. The J segment lost 0 bases and the V segment lost 5 bases, leaving 7 bases of the junction unmatched. The CDR3 consists of 16 residues. The germline CDR1 and CDR2 sequences are MDHEN and SYDVKM. The CDR3: CASSPTGGRMNTEAFF. DNA of the CDR3: TGTGCCAGCAGTCCTACAGGGGGCCGTATGAACACTGAAGCTTTCTTT.

In its sample, this clonotype was seen many times. The rearrangement uses TRBV9 and TRBJ1-2, with D unresolved. The CDR3 spans 13 residues. Trimming pared 3 bases from V and 8 bases from J, leaving 14 bases between. CDR1 is SGDLS, CDR2 YYNGEE, per germline. The chain's CDR3 is CASSAAGLGGYTF. Here the CDR3 DNA reads TGTGCCAGCAGCGCCGCGGGGTTGGGCGGCTACACCTTC.

The chain has TRBV6-4 and TRBJ2-6, with TRBD1 matching over 9 bases. Looked up from germline, CDR1 is MRHNA and CDR2 is SNTAGT. This CDR3 comprises 16 residues. The V gene end was trimmed by 0 bases and the J gene end by 3 bases; junction bases not matched to a gene: 0. CDR3 amino acids: CASSDSTGGGANVLTF. The CDR3 DNA reads TGTGCCAGCAGTGACTCGACAGGGGGTGGGGCCAACGTCCTGACTTTC.

This clonotype was recorded at least ten times. The chain joins TRBV6-1 to TRBJ2-1; the D gene could be TRBD1 or TRBD2 (5 bases each). Trimming removed 3 bases at V and 8 bases at J, with 17 bases between. Germline V gene sequence: CDR1 MNHNS, CDR2 SASEGT. The CDR3 length is 15 residues. The CDR3, as DNA: TGTGCCAGCAGTGACCGGGTTCGGGGCATCTATGAGCAGTTCTTC. Amino acid sequence: CASSDRVRGIYEQFF.

This clonotype occurred many times. The V call is TRBV11-3, the J call TRBJ2-7; 8 positions agree with TRBD2. Looked up from germline, CDR1 is SGHNT and CDR2 is YENEEA. The CDR3 is 14 amino acids. Trimming took 3 bases from V and 3 from J; bases not matched to a gene: 4. The CDR3 protein is CASSLGGGFYEQYF. The CDR3 coding sequence is TGTGCCAGCAGCTTGGGCGGGGGGTTCTACGAGCAGTACTTC. The whole variable domain, filled in from reference TRBV11-3 and TRBJ2-7, reads EAGVVQSPRYKIIEKKQPVAFWCNPISGHNTLYWYLQNLGQGPELLIRYENEEAVDDSQLPKDRFSAERLKGVDSTLKIQPAELGDSAVYLCASSLGGGFYEQYFGPGTRLTVT.

This clonotype was detected ten times or more. The chain is built from TRBV6-1 and TRBJ2-1, with D possibly called TRBD1 or TRBD2 (6 bases each). Trimming left V 3 bases short and J 6 bases short, with 12 bases between. The CDR3 has 14 amino acids. Looked up from germline, CDR1 is MNHNS and CDR2 is SASEGT. CDR3 in DNA: TGTGCCAGCAGTGAGCCGGGGGCGGCCAATGAGCAGTTCTTC. Translation gives CASSEPGAANEQFF.

This chain uses TRBV30 with TRBJ2-5; D is perhaps TRBD1 or TRBD2 (5 bases each). Germline CDR1 is GTSNPN and CDR2 is SVGIG (reference sequence). V dropped 5 bases and J dropped 5 bases, with 12 bases sitting between them. The CDR3 has 12 amino acids. The CDR3 loop is CAWGTLAETQYF. The DNA for the CDR3 is TGTGCCTGGGGGACCCTCGCTGAGACCCAGTACTTC.

As concerns this clonotype: The junction differs from germline at one of its ends, possibly a read error. The chain employs TRBV6-5 and TRBJ2-5, with 8 bases that match TRBD1. Germline V gene data show CDR1 as MNHEY and CDR2 as SVGAGI. The CDR3 totals 16 residues. CDR3 amino acids: CASIYSPDRVWETQYF. CDR3 bases: TGTGCCAGCATTTACTCCCCGGACAGGGTTTGGGAGACCCAGTACTTC.

In this sample, this clonotype turned up many times. The rearrangement uses TRBV5-8 and TRBJ1-2, with D perhaps TRBD1 (6 bases). Between the trimmed V and J ends, which lost 0 bases and 2 bases, there was a span of 14 bases. The CDR3 has 16 amino acids. Looked up from germline, CDR1 is SGHTS and CDR2 is YDEGEE. The CDR3 sequence is CASSLGPVGQNYGYTF. The CDR3 DNA follows: TGTGCCAGCAGCTTGGGTCCGGTGGGACAAAACTATGGCTACACCTTC. The full variable domain, its missing parts supplied by reference TRBV5-8 and TRBJ1-2, is EAGVTQSPTHLIKTRGQQATLRCSPISGHTSVYWYQQALGLGLQFLLWYDEGEERNRGNFPPRFSGRQFPNYSSELNVNALELEDSALYLCASSLGPVGQNYGYTFGSGTRLTVV.

Ten or more counts support this clonotype. V and J are TRBV6-1 and TRBJ2-5, with D perhaps assigned TRBD1 or TRBD2 (5 bases each). The V and J ends lost 0 bases and 1 base respectively, with 6 bases between them. The CDR3 has 14 residues. Per the germline V gene, CDR1 is MNHNS and CDR2 is SASEGT. The CDR3, as DNA: TGTGCCAGCAGTGAAGCTGGGACCCAAGAGACCCAGTACTTC. This codes for CASSEAGTQETQYF.

For this clonotype: Sequence at one end of the junction differs from germline and may be a read error. This rearrangement joins TRBV12-3 or TRBV12-4 to TRBJ1-5; no definite D call. The CDR3 spans 12 residues. The CDR3 sequence is CSSSLGGQPQHF. CDR3 nucleotides: TGTTCCAGCAGTCTCGGTGGTCAGCCCCAGCATTTT.

The V call is TRBV6-1, the J call TRBJ1-2; D is ambiguous. With 6 bases removed from V and 2 bases from J, the gap between germline ends came to 7 bases. In germline, CDR1 is MNHNS, CDR2 SASEGT. The CDR3 sequence is 12 residues long. CDR3 nucleotides: TGTGCCAGCAGCACCGTAAACTATGGCTACACCTTC. Its protein is CASSTVNYGYTF.

This clonotype was seen repeatedly, ten times or more. The chain carries TRBV5-1 and TRBJ2-7; D is uncertain. Per germline, CDR1 SGHRS and CDR2 YFSETQ. V shed 2 bases and J shed 0 bases, with 6 bases lying between them. The CDR3 has 13 amino acids. CDR3 amino acids: CASSFEYSYEQYF. The CDR3 region has the DNA TGCGCCAGCAGCTTCGAATACTCCTACGAGCAGTACTTC.